One sample yielded the 14 T cell receptor beta chains listed below, sequenced in a study of CD8 T cells in Susac syndrome. RNA, at about 0.45 to 1 ug, was reverse transcribed with random hexamers. Each CDR3 protein is one row after TCRdb ran MiXCR on the immunoSEQ multiplex PCR reads. This table has tens of thousands of distinct CDR3 sequences, about 93% appearing once. What was sequenced was CD4+ T cells from PBMCs. Source of these receptors: a human donor with Susac syndrome.

This clonotype was counted only a few times. The chain is built from TRBV5-6 and TRBJ1-6; D unresolved. This CDR3 region has 14 residues. Germline CDR1 reads SGHDT; CDR2 reads YYEEEE. Trimming took 1 base from V and 8 from J, leaving 10 bases between them. The CDR3 bases are TGTGCCAGCAGCTTGCCCAGAGCCGATTCACCCCTCCACTTT. Translated: CASSLPRADSPLHF.

V gene TRBV28 combines with J gene TRBJ2-3; TRBD2 matches at 7 bases. Germline V CDR1 and CDR2: MDHEN, SYDVKM. V dropped 7 bases and J dropped 2; count of bases not matched to a gene: 6. The CDR3 is 14 amino acids. The CDR3 region is CASTDGGNTDTQYF. In DNA form, the CDR3 reads TGTGCCAGCACCGACGGGGGGAACACAGATACGCAGTATTTT.

This clonotype was seen a handful of times. The rearrangement joins TRBV29-1 to TRBJ2-2; no clear D. Trimming took 3 bases from V and 1 from J, leaving 3 bases between them. CDR3 length equals 12 residues. The germline gives CDR1 SQVTM, CDR2 ANQGSEA. DNA for the CDR3: TGCAGCGTTGAGGGGAACACCGGGGAGCTGTTTTTT. Its translation is CSVEGNTGELFF.

The chain combines TRBV2 with TRBJ2-5; 7 bases are a match to TRBD1. The end of the DNA fits TRBJ2-1 better, so the J call may be wrong. The CDR3 extends over 12 amino acids. The germline V gene has CDR1 SNHLY and CDR2 FYNNEI. The CDR3 nucleotides are TGTGCCAGCAAGGGGGCAGGGCCAGTCCAGTTCTTC. As protein: CASKGAGPVQFF.

The rearrangement links TRBV9 to TRBJ2-5, with D maybe TRBD1 (6 bases). V gave up 0 bases and J gave up 4 bases, with 16 bases separating them. CDR1 and CDR2 from the germline V gene are SGDLS and YYNGEE. This CDR3 contains 16 residues. CDR3 coding DNA: TGTGCCAGCAGCGTAGGTGGTAGCTGGGGGCGAGAGACCCAGTACTTC. Translating gives CASSVGGSWGRETQYF. Using reference TRBV9 and TRBJ2-5 for the parts outside the CDR3, the full variable domain is DSGVTQTPKHLITATGQRVTLRCSPRSGDLSVYWYQQSLDQGLQFLIQYYNGEERAKGNILERFSAQQFPDLHSELNLSSLELGDSALYFCASSVGGSWGRETQYFGPGTRLLVL.

The chain is built from TRBV20-1 and TRBJ2-5, with a weak D call TRBD2 (6 bases). Trimming left V 4 bases short and J 2 bases short, with 11 bases between. This CDR3 comprises 13 residues. CDR1 is DFQATT, CDR2 SNEGSKA, per germline (reference sequence). The CDR3 nucleotides read TGCAGTGCTACCCCGGGGGTACAAGAGACCCAGTACTTC. Its protein is CSATPGVQETQYF.

This sequence joins TRBV2 and TRBJ2-1; D is unresolved. V was cut by 5 bases and J by 10 bases, with 18 bases left in between. The CDR3 extends over 14 amino acids. The germline V gene encodes CDR1 SNHLY and CDR2 FYNNEI. The CDR3 coding sequence is TGTGCCAGCAGTAGGGAACCGCTGTTAGGGGAGCAGTTCTTC. Protein product: CASSREPLLGEQFF.

The CDR3 loop reads CAWSAGVTANQPQHF. The CDR3 nucleotides are TGTGCCTGGAGTGCCGGCGTCACTGCAAATCAGCCCCAGCATTTT. The chain uses TRBV30 and TRBJ1-5; D uncertain. Germline V gives CDR1 GTSNPN, CDR2 SVGIG (reference sequence). V shed 1 base and J shed 4 bases, with 14 bases lying between them. The CDR3 is made up of 15 amino acids.

This chain joins TRBV12-3 or TRBV12-4 and TRBJ1-6, with D perhaps TRBD1 (6 bases). The CDR3 has 15 residues. The germline V and J ends were trimmed by 2 bases and 6 bases, with 11 bases remaining between them. This CDR3 is CASSLMDSFNSPLHF. The CDR3 bases are TGTGCCAGCAGTTTAATGGACAGCTTTAATTCACCCCTCCACTTT.

The J gene is TRBJ2-1, the V gene TRBV18; 9 bases fit TRBD1. The CDR3 spans 15 residues. V was clipped by 3 bases and J by 5 bases; unmatched bases: 5. CDR1 and CDR2 (germline): KGHSH, LQKENI. This chain's CDR3 is CASSPGTGTNNEQFF. In DNA, the CDR3 is TGTGCCAGCTCACCCGGGACAGGGACTAACAATGAGCAGTTCTTC.

As concerns this clonotype: The junction departs from germline at one end; a sequencing error may be responsible. This chain links TRBV30 with TRBJ2-7, with 7 nucleotides matching TRBD2. Germline V gene lookup returns CDR1 GTSNPN and CDR2 SVGIG (reference sequence). The CDR3 totals 13 residues. CDR3 DNA: TGTGCCTGGAGTGCTAGCGGCTCCCACGAGCAGTACTTC. The encoded protein is CAWSASGSHEQYF.

J is TRBJ1-2 and V is TRBV30; 7 bases agree with TRBD1. The CDR3 consists of 13 residues. V gave up 1 base and J gave up 5 bases; unmatched junction bases: 4. CDR1 GTSNPN and CDR2 SVGIG come from the germline V gene (reference sequence). CDR3 coding DNA: TGTGCCTGGAGTGAAAGGGGGCCGTATGGCTACACCTTC. This encodes CAWSERGPYGYTF.

This chain connects TRBV12-3 or TRBV12-4 to TRBJ2-5; D might be TRBD2 (5 bases). This CDR3 comprises 14 residues. Trimming pared 5 bases from V and 2 bases from J, leaving 12 bases between. CDR3 in DNA: TGTGCCAGCAGTCGGGATCTGGGGCAAGAGACCCAGTACTTC. Its translation: CASSRDLGQETQYF.

The chain has TRBV24-1 and TRBJ2-1; D gene uncertain. Germline V lookup: CDR1 KGHDR, CDR2 SFDVKD. V was shortened by 4 bases and J by 4 bases, with 13 bases between the two germline ends. The CDR3 has 15 residues. The CDR3 spells CATSDPRTVYNEQFF. The CDR3 DNA is TGTGCCACCAGTGACCCAAGGACGGTTTACAATGAGCAGTTCTTC.